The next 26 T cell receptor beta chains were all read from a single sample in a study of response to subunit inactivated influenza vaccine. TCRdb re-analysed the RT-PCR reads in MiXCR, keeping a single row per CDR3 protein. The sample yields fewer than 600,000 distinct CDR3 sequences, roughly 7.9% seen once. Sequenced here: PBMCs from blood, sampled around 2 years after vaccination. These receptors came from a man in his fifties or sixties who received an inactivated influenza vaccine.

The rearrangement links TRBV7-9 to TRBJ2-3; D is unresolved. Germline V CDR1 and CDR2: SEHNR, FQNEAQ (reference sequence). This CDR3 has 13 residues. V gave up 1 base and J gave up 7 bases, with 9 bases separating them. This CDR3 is CASSLGPRHTQYF. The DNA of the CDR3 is TGTGCCAGCAGCTTAGGGCCGCGACATACGCAGTATTTT.

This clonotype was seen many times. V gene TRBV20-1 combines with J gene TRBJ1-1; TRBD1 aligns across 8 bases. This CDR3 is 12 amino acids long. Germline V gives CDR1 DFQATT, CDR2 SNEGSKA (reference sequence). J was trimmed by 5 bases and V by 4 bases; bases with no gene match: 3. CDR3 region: CSATRTGTEAFF. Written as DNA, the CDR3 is TGCAGTGCTACCAGGACAGGGACTGAAGCTTTCTTT.

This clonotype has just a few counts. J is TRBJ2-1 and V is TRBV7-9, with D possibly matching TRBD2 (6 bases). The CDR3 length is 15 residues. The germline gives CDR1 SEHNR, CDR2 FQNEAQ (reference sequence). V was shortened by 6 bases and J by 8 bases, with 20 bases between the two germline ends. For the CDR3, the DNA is TGTGCCAGCAGTTACGCGGGGATCCCGGGGGATGAGCAGTTCTTC. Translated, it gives CASSYAGIPGDEQFF.

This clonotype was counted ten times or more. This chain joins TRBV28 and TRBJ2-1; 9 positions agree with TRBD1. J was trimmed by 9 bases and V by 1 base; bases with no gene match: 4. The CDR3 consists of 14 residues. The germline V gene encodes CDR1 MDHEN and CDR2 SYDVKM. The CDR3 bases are TGTGCCAGCAGTTTATTGGACAGGGGAAGTGAGCAGTTCTTC. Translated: CASSLLDRGSEQFF.

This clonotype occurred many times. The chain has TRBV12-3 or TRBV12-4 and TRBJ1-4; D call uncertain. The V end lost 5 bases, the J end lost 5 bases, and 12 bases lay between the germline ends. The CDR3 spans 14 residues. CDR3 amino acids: CASSASVANEKLFF. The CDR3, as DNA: TGTGCCAGCAGTGCCAGCGTAGCCAATGAAAAACTGTTTTTT.

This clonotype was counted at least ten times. CDR3 bases: TGTGCCAGCAGTTCCATCCCTCCGGGACAGGGGAACACTGAAGCTTTCTTT. Translation: CASSSIPPGQGNTEAFF. J is TRBJ1-1 and V is TRBV27, with 9 positions matching TRBD1. Per germline, CDR1 MNHEY and CDR2 SMNVEV (reference sequence). The CDR3 runs to 17 residues. V was clipped by 4 bases and J by 1 base; unmatched bases: 10.

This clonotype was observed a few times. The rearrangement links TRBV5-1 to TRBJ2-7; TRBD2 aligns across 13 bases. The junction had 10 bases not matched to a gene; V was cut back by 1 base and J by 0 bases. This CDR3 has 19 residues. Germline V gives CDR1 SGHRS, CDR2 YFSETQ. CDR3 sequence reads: CASSLRTSGRDPLSYEQYF. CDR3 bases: TGCGCCAGCAGCTTGCGGACTAGCGGGAGAGATCCCCTCTCCTACGAGCAGTACTTC. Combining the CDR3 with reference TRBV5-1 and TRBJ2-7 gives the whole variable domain KAGVTQTPRYLIKTRGQQVTLSCSPISGHRSVSWYQQTPGQGLQFLFEYFSETQRNKGNFPGRFSGRQFSNSRSEMNVSTLELGDSALYLCASSLRTSGRDPLSYEQYFGPGTRLTVT.

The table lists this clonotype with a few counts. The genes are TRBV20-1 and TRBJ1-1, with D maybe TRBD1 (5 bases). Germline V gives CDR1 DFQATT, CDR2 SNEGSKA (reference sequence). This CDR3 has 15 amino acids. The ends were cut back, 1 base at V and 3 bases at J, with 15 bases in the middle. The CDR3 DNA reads TGCAGTGCTAGAGGTTCCAGGGCGTGGGACACTGAAGCTTTCTTT. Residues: CSARGSRAWDTEAFF.

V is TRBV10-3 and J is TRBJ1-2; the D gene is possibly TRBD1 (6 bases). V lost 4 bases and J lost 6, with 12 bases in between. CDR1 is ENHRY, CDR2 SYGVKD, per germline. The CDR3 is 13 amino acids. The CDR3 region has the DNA TGTGCCATCAGTGTGAGGGGGGAGGATGGCTACACCTTC. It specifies CAISVRGEDGYTF.

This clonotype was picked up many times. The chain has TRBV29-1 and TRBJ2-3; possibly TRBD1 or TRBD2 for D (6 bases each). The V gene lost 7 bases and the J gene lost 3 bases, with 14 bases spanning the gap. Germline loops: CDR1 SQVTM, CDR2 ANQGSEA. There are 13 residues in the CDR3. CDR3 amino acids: CSGRGQVTDTQYF. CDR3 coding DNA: TGCAGCGGACGGGGGCAGGTAACAGATACGCAGTATTTT.

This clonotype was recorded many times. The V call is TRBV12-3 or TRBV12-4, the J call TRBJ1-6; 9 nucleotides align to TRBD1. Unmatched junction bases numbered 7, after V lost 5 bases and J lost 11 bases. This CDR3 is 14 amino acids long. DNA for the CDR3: TGTGCCAGCAGTCACTACAGGGGGCGGGCACCCCTCCACTTT. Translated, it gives CASSHYRGRAPLHF.

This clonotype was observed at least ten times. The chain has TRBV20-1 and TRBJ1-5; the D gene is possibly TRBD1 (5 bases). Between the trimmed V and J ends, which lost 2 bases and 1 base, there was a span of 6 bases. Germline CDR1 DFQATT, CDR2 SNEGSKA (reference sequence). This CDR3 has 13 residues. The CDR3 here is CSARRDSNQPQHF. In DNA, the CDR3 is TGCAGTGCTAGACGGGACAGCAATCAGCCCCAGCATTTT.

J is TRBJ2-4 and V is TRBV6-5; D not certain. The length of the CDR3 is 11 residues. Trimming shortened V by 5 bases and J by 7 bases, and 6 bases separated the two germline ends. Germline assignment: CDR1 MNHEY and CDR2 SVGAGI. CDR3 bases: TGTGCCAGCAGTGCTATGAACATTCAGTACTTC. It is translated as CASSAMNIQYF.

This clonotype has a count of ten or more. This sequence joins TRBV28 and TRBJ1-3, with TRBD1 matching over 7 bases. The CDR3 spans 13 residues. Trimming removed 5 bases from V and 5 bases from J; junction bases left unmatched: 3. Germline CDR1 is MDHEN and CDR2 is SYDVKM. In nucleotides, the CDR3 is TGTGCCAGCAGTACAGGGGAGCGAAACACCATATATTTT. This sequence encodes CASSTGERNTIYF.

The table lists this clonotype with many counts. In DNA form, the CDR3 reads TGCAGTGCCGTAAAACAGGTACCCACCTACGAGCAGTACTTC. It is translated as CSAVKQVPTYEQYF. This chain connects TRBV20-1 to TRBJ2-7; D is perhaps TRBD1 (5 bases). Germline values: CDR1 DFQATT, CDR2 SNEGSKA (reference sequence). The ends were cut back, 6 bases at V and 2 bases at J, with 17 bases in the middle. CDR3 length equals 14 residues.

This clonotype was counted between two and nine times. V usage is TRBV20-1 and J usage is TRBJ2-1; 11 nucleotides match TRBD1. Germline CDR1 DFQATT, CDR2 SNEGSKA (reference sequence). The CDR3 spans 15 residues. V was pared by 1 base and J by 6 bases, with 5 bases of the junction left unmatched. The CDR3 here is CSARVWTGGPNEQFF. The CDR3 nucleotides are TGCAGTGCTAGAGTTTGGACAGGGGGCCCCAATGAGCAGTTCTTC.

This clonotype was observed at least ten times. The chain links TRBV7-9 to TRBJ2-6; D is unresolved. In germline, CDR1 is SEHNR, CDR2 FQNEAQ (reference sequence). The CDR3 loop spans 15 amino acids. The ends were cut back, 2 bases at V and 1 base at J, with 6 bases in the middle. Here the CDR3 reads CASSLLGSGANVLTF. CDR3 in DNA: TGTGCCAGCAGCTTACTGGGATCTGGGGCCAACGTCCTGACTTTC.

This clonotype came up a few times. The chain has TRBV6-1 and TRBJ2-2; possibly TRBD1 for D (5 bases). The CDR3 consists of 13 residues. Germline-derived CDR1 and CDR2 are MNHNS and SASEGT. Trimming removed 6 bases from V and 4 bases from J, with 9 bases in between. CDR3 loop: CASRAQGTGELFF. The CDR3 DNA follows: TGTGCCAGCAGAGCCCAGGGCACCGGGGAGCTGTTTTTT.

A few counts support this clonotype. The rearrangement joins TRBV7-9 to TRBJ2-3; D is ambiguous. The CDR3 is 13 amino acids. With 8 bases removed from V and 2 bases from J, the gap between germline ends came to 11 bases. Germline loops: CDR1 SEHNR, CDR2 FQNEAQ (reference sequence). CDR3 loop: CASGEVNTDTQYF. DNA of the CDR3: TGTGCCAGCGGTGAGGTGAACACAGATACGCAGTATTTT.

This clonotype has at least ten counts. The CDR3 is CASSRGQGLNTGELFF. In DNA, the CDR3 is TGTGCCAGCAGCCGAGGACAGGGACTGAACACCGGGGAGCTGTTTTTT. The chain recombines TRBV7-2 with TRBJ2-2; TRBD1 matches 8 bases. This CDR3 spans 16 amino acids. The germline V gene has CDR1 SGHTA and CDR2 FQGNSA. The V gene end was trimmed by 5 bases and the J gene end by 1 base; junction bases not matched to a gene: 6.

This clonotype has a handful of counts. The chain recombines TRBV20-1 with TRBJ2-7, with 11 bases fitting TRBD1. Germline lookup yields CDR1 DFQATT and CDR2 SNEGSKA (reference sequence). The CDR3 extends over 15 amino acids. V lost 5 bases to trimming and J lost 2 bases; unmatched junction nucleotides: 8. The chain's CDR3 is CSAAPPGQGAYEQYF. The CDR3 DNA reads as TGCAGTGCTGCCCCCCCGGGACAGGGGGCCTACGAGCAGTACTTC.

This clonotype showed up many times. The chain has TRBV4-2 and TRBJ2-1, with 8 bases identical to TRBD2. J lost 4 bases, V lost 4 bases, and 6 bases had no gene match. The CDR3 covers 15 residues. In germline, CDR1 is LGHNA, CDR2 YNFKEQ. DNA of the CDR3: TGTGCCAGCAGCCCTCGGGCGGGGGGATACAATGAGCAGTTCTTC. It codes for CASSPRAGGYNEQFF.

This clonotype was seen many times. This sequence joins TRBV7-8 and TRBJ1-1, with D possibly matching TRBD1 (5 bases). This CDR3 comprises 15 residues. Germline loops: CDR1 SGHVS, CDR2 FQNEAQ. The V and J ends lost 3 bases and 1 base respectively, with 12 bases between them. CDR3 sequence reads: CASSLAGGGNTEAFF. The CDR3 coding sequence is TGTGCCAGCAGCTTGGCGGGGGGAGGGAACACTGAAGCTTTCTTT.

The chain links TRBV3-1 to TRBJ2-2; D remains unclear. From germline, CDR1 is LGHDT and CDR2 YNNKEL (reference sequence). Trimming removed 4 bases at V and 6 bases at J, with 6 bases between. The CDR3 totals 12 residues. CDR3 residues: CASSPPPGELFF. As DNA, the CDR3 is TGTGCCAGCAGCCCTCCTCCCGGGGAGCTGTTTTTT. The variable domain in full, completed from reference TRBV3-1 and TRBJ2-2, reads DTAVSQTPKYLVTQMGNDKSIKCEQNLGHDTMYWYKQDSKKFLKIMFSYNNKELIINETVPNRFSPKSPDKAHLNLHINSLELGDSAVYFCASSPPPGELFFGEGSRLTVL.

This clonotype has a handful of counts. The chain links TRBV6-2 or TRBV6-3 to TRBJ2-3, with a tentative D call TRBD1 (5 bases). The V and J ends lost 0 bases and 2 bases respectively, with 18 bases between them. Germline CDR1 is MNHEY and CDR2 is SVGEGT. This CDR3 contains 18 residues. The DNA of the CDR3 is TGTGCCAGCAGTTACTCGCCCTGGGGCGTCGACCCCACAGATACGCAGTATTTT. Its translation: CASSYSPWGVDPTDTQYF.

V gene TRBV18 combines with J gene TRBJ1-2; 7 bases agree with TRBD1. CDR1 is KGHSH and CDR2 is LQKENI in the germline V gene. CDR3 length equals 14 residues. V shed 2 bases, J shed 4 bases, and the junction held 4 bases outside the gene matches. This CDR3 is CASSPGTASYGYTF. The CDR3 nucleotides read TGTGCCAGCTCACCAGGGACAGCGTCCTATGGCTACACCTTC.